This TCR beta chain was sequenced during a study of cytotoxic CD8 clonotypes in ibrutinib-treated CLL. The assay was immunoSEQ multiplex PCR, and TCRdb's table has in-frame clones only and misses some. The repertoire holds about 72,000 clones, around 84% seen once, with 7.5% to 8% in the top ten. The ends were cut back, 4 bases at V and 5 bases at J, with 5 bases in the middle. The germline V gene has CDR1 MDHEN and CDR2 SYDVKM. The CDR3 is made up of 12 amino acids. The sample was PBMCs, taken at disease progression, from a patient treated with ibrutinib. The rearrangement joins TRBV28 to TRBJ1-4; D call uncertain. The receptor comes from a human donor with chronic lymphocytic leukemia. Here the CDR3 DNA reads TGTGCCAGCAGTTCCCAAAATGAAAAACTGTTTTTT. It specifies CASSSQNEKLFF.